Below are 30 T cell receptor beta chains sequenced from a single sample in a study of cytomegalovirus exposure and HLA in healthy donors. Assay used: immunoSEQ multiplex PCR; TCRdb lists only in-frame clones, some missing. In the table there are about 400,000 clones, about nine tenths of which are singletons. The material sequenced was PBMCs. The receptors shown here come from a woman aged 18-29 years in good health and CMV-seronegative.

CDR3 coding DNA: TGTGCCAGCACGTTCTTCGGGGGATACGAGCAGTACTTC. Translating gives CASTFFGGYEQYF. V and J are TRBV7-2 and TRBJ2-7; the D gene is possibly TRBD2 (6 bases). Germline lookup yields CDR1 SGHTA and CDR2 FQGNSA. V lost 7 bases and J 4 bases, leaving 14 bases between the germline ends. CDR3 length: 13 amino acids.

This rearrangement joins TRBV28 to TRBJ2-5; TRBD2 might be the D (5 bases). Germline assignment: CDR1 MDHEN and CDR2 SYDVKM. The V gene lost 3 bases and the J gene lost 1 base, with 9 bases spanning the gap. This CDR3 is built from 14 residues. As DNA, the CDR3 is TGTGCCAGCAGTTTCCCCCGGGGCCAAGAGACCCAGTACTTC. This encodes CASSFPRGQETQYF.

V usage is TRBV7-9 and J usage is TRBJ2-7, with 12 positions matching TRBD1. CDR1 and CDR2 from the germline V gene are SEHNR and FQNEAQ (reference sequence). The V segment lost 3 bases and the J segment 4 bases; nucleotides outside the gene matches: 4. The length of the CDR3 is 15 residues. The CDR3 is CASSFGTGGEYEQYF. Written as DNA, the CDR3 is TGTGCCAGCAGCTTCGGGACAGGGGGCGAATACGAGCAGTACTTC.

The chain couples TRBV19 to TRBJ2-7; D perhaps matches TRBD2 (6 bases). The V and J ends lost 3 bases and 0 bases respectively, with 9 bases between them. The V gene's germline CDR1 is LNHDA and CDR2 SQIVND (reference sequence). This CDR3 is 14 amino acids long. The chain's CDR3 is CASSMTSASYEQYF. CDR3 DNA: TGTGCCAGTAGTATGACTAGTGCCTCCTACGAGCAGTACTTC. The whole variable domain, filled in from reference TRBV19 and TRBJ2-7, reads DGGITQSPKYLFRKEGQNVTLSCEQNLNHDAMYWYRQDPGQGLRLIYYSQIVNDFQKGDIAEGYSVSREKKESFPLTVTSAQKNPTAFYLCASSMTSASYEQYFGPGTRLTVT.

This clone was recorded only once. This chain uses TRBV5-8 with TRBJ2-1; 8 bases fit TRBD2. This CDR3 comprises 16 residues. CDR1 and CDR2 (germline): SGHTS, YDEGEE. J was trimmed by 8 bases and V by 0 bases; bases with no gene match: 10. CDR3: CASSLGTVAGRDEQFF. In DNA, the CDR3 is TGTGCCAGCAGCTTGGGGACGGTAGCGGGACGGGATGAGCAGTTCTTC.

The chain has TRBV5-1 and TRBJ1-3; 9 bases are shared with TRBD1. Germline V gives CDR1 SGHRS, CDR2 YFSETQ. Trimming cost V 4 bases and J 4 bases; bases outside gene matches: 6. This CDR3 comprises 15 residues. CDR3 protein: CASSLGQGIGNTIYF. CDR3 nucleotide sequence: TGCGCCAGCAGCCTCGGACAGGGGATAGGAAACACCATATATTTT.

V and J are TRBV19 and TRBJ1-5, with TRBD1 matching 7 bases. The CDR3 covers 13 residues. CDR1 and CDR2 from the germline V gene are LNHDA and SQIVND (reference sequence). The V gene end was trimmed by 10 bases and the J gene end by 7 bases; junction bases not matched to a gene: 10. CDR3 bases: TGTGCCATCTCCGACAGGGCTGGGCAGCCCCAGCATTTT. Protein product: CAISDRAGQPQHF.

This clone has at least ten counts. The chain joins TRBV27 to TRBJ2-1, with 8 bases that match TRBD2. Germline CDR1 and CDR2: MNHEY and SMNVEV (reference sequence). The CDR3 runs to 16 residues. J gave up 3 bases and V 4 bases, and 8 bases lay outside the gene matches. CDR3 loop: CASSSTSGGVYNEQFF. The CDR3 DNA sequence: TGTGCCAGCAGTTCAACTAGCGGAGGGGTCTACAATGAGCAGTTCTTC.

V is TRBV7-6 and J is TRBJ2-1; 8 positions agree with TRBD2. The V gene's germline CDR1 is SGHVS and CDR2 FNYEAQ. Trimming at V came to 6 bases and at J to 0 bases, leaving 7 bases not matched to a gene. The CDR3 is made up of 16 amino acids. The CDR3 loop is CASSPSGGRSYNEQFF. The CDR3, as DNA: TGTGCCAGCAGTCCAAGCGGGGGCCGCTCCTACAATGAGCAGTTCTTC.

The J gene is TRBJ2-3, the V gene TRBV15; D is possibly TRBD2 (6 bases). Germline V CDR1 and CDR2: LNHNV, YYDKDF (reference sequence). CDR3 length: 16 residues. V was trimmed by 3 bases and J by 6 bases, leaving 19 bases between them. The CDR3 DNA sequence: TGTGCCACCAGCAGGAGGTCCGGTCTAGGAGGGGATACGCAGTATTTT. Its translation: CATSRRSGLGGDTQYF.

V and J are TRBV15 and TRBJ2-7; 12 nucleotides agree with TRBD2. The length of the CDR3 is 17 residues. Germline-derived CDR1 and CDR2 are LNHNV and YYDKDF (reference sequence). J was trimmed by 0 bases and V by 0 bases; bases with no gene match: 3. The CDR3 here is CATSRERTSGDSYEQYF. CDR3 bases: TGTGCCACCAGCAGAGAAAGGACTAGCGGGGACTCCTACGAGCAGTACTTC.

This chain uses TRBV19 with TRBJ2-5, with TRBD1 matching over 7 bases. With 1 base clipped from V and 5 bases from J, the junction kept 1 base outside the gene matches. Germline values: CDR1 LNHDA, CDR2 SQIVND (reference sequence). This CDR3 region has 13 residues. CDR3 in amino acids: CASSIGQGETQYF. In DNA, the CDR3 is TGTGCCAGTAGTATAGGACAGGGCGAGACCCAGTACTTC.

The chain uses TRBV4-1 and TRBJ2-3, with D maybe TRBD1 (5 bases). Trimming pared 5 bases from V and 0 bases from J, leaving 15 bases between. The length of the CDR3 is 16 residues. Germline CDR1 and CDR2: MGHRA and YSYEKL. The CDR3 region has the DNA TGCGCCAGCAGCTACAGGCGGCGGTCTAGCACAGATACGCAGTATTTT. Translating it yields CASSYRRRSSTDTQYF.

The V and J genes are TRBV2 and TRBJ2-4, with D possibly matching TRBD1 (5 bases). CDR1 is SNHLY and CDR2 is FYNNEI in the germline V gene. The CDR3 sequence is 15 residues long. V shed 3 bases and J shed 2 bases, with 11 bases lying between them. DNA of the CDR3: TGTGCCAGCAGTGATCAGGGAACCCCCAAAAACATTCAGTACTTC. It specifies CASSDQGTPKNIQYF.

This clone was seen just once. This sequence joins TRBV28 and TRBJ2-7; 7 bases line up with TRBD1. The V gene end was trimmed by 2 bases and the J gene end by 4 bases; junction bases not matched to a gene: 14. The germline V gene has CDR1 MDHEN and CDR2 SYDVKM. This CDR3 has 17 amino acids. CDR3 DNA: TGTGCCAGCAGTTTAGGACAGGCGGACCTAACACCTTACGAGCAGTACTTC. Protein product: CASSLGQADLTPYEQYF.

The chain uses TRBV11-2 and TRBJ2-3; 10 bases map to TRBD2. Unmatched junction bases numbered 5, after V lost 5 bases and J lost 0 bases. The CDR3 totals 16 residues. Germline values: CDR1 SGHAT, CDR2 FQNNGV. CDR3 in DNA: TGTGCCAGCAGCATCACTAGCGGGACTAGCACAGATACGCAGTATTTT. As protein: CASSITSGTSTDTQYF.

The V call is TRBV6-1, the J call TRBJ2-3; weak D call: TRBD1 (5 bases). V gave up 0 bases and J gave up 4 bases, with 11 bases separating them. Germline lookup yields CDR1 MNHNS and CDR2 SASEGT. The CDR3 sequence is 15 residues long. The CDR3 spells CASSEAVRASDTQYF. For the CDR3, the DNA is TGTGCCAGCAGTGAAGCAGTCAGGGCGTCAGATACGCAGTATTTT.

A few counts support this clone. The chain joins TRBV15 to TRBJ1-4; D gene ambiguous. V gave up 1 base and J gave up 7 bases, with 7 bases separating them. This CDR3 comprises 13 residues. CDR1 LNHNV and CDR2 YYDKDF come from the germline V gene (reference sequence). The CDR3 protein is CATSRVPSEKLFF. In DNA form, the CDR3 reads TGTGCCACCAGCAGAGTACCTAGTGAAAAACTGTTTTTT.

The CDR3 sequence is CASSRGQGRPGNTIYF. For the CDR3, the DNA is TGTGCCAGCAGCCGGGGACAGGGACGACCTGGAAACACCATATATTTT. This chain connects TRBV7-9 to TRBJ1-3, with TRBD1 matching 9 bases. Trimming at V came to 5 bases and at J to 2 bases, leaving 7 bases not matched to a gene. This CDR3 comprises 16 residues. Germline lookup yields CDR1 SEHNR and CDR2 FQNEAQ (reference sequence).

This clone was seen once. This sequence joins TRBV13 and TRBJ2-1; TRBD2 is a possible D gene (6 bases). The CDR3 contains 16 residues. V was cut by 0 bases and J by 3 bases, with 12 bases left in between. Germline V gene data show CDR1 as PRHDT and CDR2 as FYEKMQ (reference sequence). Written as DNA, the CDR3 is TGTGCCAGCAGCTTAGGCCTTCTAGCGAGCTACAATGAGCAGTTCTTC. Its protein is CASSLGLLASYNEQFF.

A few counts support this clone. The J gene is TRBJ1-1, the V gene TRBV19; 7 bases are a match to TRBD1. Losses at the gene ends were 8 bases for V and 3 bases for J; bases not matched to a gene: 6. CDR1 LNHDA and CDR2 SQIVND come from the germline V gene (reference sequence). There are 13 residues in the CDR3. In nucleotides, the CDR3 is TGTGCCAGTGCGAGACAGGGAGACACTGAAGCTTTCTTT. It specifies CASARQGDTEAFF.

This clone has more than one count but fewer than ten. The chain joins TRBV19 to TRBJ2-7, with 8 bases aligning to TRBD2. The germline V gene has CDR1 LNHDA and CDR2 SQIVND (reference sequence). Losses at the gene ends were 5 bases for V and 5 bases for J; bases not matched to a gene: 2. The CDR3 has 12 amino acids. CDR3 sequence: CASSAGGDEQYF. DNA for the CDR3: TGTGCCAGTAGTGCGGGAGGCGACGAGCAGTACTTC.

The chain combines TRBV27 with TRBJ1-5; D is undetermined. The V end was cut by 5 bases, the J end by 0 bases, with 20 bases between. The CDR3 length is 18 residues. The germline gives CDR1 MNHEY, CDR2 SMNVEV (reference sequence). DNA for the CDR3: TGTGCCAGCAGTCCTCAAACCGGGGTCATCTATAGCAATCAGCCCCAGCATTTT. It specifies CASSPQTGVIYSNQPQHF.

The V and J genes are TRBV29-1 and TRBJ2-3, with TRBD2 matching 12 bases. Unmatched junction bases numbered 6, after V lost 6 bases and J lost 2 bases. The CDR3 totals 15 residues. The germline V gene encodes CDR1 SQVTM and CDR2 ANQGSEA. This chain's CDR3 is CSVGGLAGFTDTQYF. The CDR3 DNA is TGCAGCGTCGGCGGACTAGCGGGATTCACAGATACGCAGTATTTT.

The V and J genes are TRBV9 and TRBJ2-5; 13 nucleotides match TRBD2. J was trimmed by 2 bases and V by 4 bases; bases with no gene match: 8. Germline CDR1 is SGDLS and CDR2 is YYNGEE. CDR3 length equals 17 residues. The CDR3 bases are TGTGCCAGCAGCCCTCGACTAGCGGGGGGACTTCAAGAGACCCAGTACTTC. Its protein is CASSPRLAGGLQETQYF.

V gene TRBV9 combines with J gene TRBJ2-7; tentatively, D is TRBD2 (6 bases). CDR1 is SGDLS and CDR2 is YYNGEE in the germline V gene. V lost 2 bases to trimming and J lost 2 bases, with 11 bases between them. The CDR3 has 14 amino acids. CDR3 protein: CASSVREYPYEQYF. The CDR3 DNA is TGTGCCAGCAGCGTCCGGGAGTACCCCTACGAGCAGTACTTC.

V gene TRBV9 combines with J gene TRBJ2-1; 7 nucleotides align to TRBD2. The CDR3 spans 17 residues. The germline gives CDR1 SGDLS, CDR2 YYNGEE. V shed 4 bases, J shed 1 base, and the junction held 11 bases outside the gene matches. This CDR3 is CASSLSIPSGSYNEQFF. Here the CDR3 DNA reads TGTGCCAGCAGCCTTAGTATACCTAGCGGATCCTACAATGAGCAGTTCTTC.

The chain uses TRBV21-1 and TRBJ2-1; the D segment call TRBD1 is taken from the table without a DNA check. TRBV21-1 is recorded as a pseudogene. This CDR3 has 18 residues. The CDR3 DNA sequence: TGTGCCAGCAGCAAACAAAAGGGCAGGGCGGCTTCCTACAATGAGCAGTTCTTC. Its translation is CASSKQKGRAASYNEQFF.

The chain recombines TRBV7-2 with TRBJ1-2; D possibly corresponds to TRBD1 (5 bases). V gave up 0 bases and J gave up 1 base, with 6 bases separating them. The CDR3 is 14 residues long. Germline V gene lookup returns CDR1 SGHTA and CDR2 FQGNSA. CDR3 in amino acids: CASSLARVNYGYTF. Here the CDR3 DNA reads TGTGCCAGCAGCTTAGCCAGGGTTAACTATGGCTACACCTTC.

J is TRBJ2-3 and V is TRBV30; a possible D gene is TRBD2 (6 bases). Per germline, CDR1 GTSNPN and CDR2 SVGIG (reference sequence). The V end lost 2 bases, the J end lost 0 bases, and 12 bases lay between the germline ends. CDR3 size: 15 residues. This CDR3 reads CAWSRRVGSTDTQYF. The CDR3, as DNA: TGTGCCTGGAGTAGGAGGGTAGGGAGCACAGATACGCAGTATTTT.